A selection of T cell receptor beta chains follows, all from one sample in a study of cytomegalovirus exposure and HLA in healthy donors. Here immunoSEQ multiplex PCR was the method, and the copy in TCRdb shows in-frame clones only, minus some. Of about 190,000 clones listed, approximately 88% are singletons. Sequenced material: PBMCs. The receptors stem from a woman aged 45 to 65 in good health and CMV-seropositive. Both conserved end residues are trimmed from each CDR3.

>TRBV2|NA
ASSYSYEQY
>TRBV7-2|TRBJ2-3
ASSPFWGGVGDTQY
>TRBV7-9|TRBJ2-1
ASSSGLAGVQF
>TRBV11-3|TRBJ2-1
ASSQAGTSGGQGNEQF
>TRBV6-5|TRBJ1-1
ASSDTYRGQAF
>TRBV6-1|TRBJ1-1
ASSRGTTEAF
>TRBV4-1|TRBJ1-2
ASSQSDREYGYT
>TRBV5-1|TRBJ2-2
ASSPGDSRTGELF
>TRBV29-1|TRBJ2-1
SAGQGNYNEQF
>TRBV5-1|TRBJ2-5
ASSLRQDQETQY
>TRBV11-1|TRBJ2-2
ASSSQGRSGELF
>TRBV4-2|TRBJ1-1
ASSQEGGNTEAF
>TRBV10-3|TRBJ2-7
AISGRQHYEQY
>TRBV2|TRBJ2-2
ASSERRTNTGELF
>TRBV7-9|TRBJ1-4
ASSVTALEGEKLF
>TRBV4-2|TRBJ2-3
ASSQLGGGSTDTQY
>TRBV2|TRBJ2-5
ASILGGQETQY
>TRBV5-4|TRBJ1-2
ASSLLSPRDRDYGYT
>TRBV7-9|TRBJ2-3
ASSPGKTDTQY
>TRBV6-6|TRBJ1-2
ASSYNNRDSYGYT
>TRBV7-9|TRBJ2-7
ASSLASGASGEQY
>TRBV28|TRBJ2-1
ASGRGADNEQF
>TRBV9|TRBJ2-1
ASSPTGGTFNEQF
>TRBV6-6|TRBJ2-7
ASSITGGEGYEQY
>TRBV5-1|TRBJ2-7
ASSLAEATEQY
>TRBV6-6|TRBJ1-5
ASSLNDSPQH